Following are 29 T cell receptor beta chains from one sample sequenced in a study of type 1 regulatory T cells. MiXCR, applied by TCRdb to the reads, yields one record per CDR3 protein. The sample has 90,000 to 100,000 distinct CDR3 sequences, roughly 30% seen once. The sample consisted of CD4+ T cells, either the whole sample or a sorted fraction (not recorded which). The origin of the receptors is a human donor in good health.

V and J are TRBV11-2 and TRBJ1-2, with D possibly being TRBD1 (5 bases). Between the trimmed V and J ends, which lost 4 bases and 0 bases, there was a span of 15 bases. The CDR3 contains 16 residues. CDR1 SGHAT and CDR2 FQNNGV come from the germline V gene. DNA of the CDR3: TGTGCCAGCAGCTCGCTACGGCGGGGCTCTAACTATGGCTACACCTTC. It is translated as CASSSLRRGSNYGYTF.

Here the CDR3 reads CASSFSGTAYEQYF. CDR3 DNA sequence: TGCGCCAGCAGCTTTAGCGGGACCGCCTACGAGCAGTACTTC. V and J are TRBV5-1 and TRBJ2-7, with 8 nucleotides matching TRBD2. V lost 2 bases, J lost 2 bases, and 3 bases stayed unmatched. CDR1 is SGHRS, CDR2 YFSETQ, per germline. The CDR3 is 14 residues long.

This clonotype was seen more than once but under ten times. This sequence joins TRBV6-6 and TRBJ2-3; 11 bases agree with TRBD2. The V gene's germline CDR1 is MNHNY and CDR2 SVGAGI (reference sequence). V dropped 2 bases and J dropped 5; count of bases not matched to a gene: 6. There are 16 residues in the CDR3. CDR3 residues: CASSYGTSGGRDTQYF. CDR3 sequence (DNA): TGTGCCAGCAGTTACGGGACTAGCGGAGGTAGAGATACGCAGTATTTT.

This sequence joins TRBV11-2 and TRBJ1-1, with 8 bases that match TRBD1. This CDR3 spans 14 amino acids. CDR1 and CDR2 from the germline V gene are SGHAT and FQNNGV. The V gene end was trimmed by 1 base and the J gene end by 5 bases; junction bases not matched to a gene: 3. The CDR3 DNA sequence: TGTGCCAGCAGCTTAGGGTGGACAGGGACTGAAGCTTTCTTT. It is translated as CASSLGWTGTEAFF.

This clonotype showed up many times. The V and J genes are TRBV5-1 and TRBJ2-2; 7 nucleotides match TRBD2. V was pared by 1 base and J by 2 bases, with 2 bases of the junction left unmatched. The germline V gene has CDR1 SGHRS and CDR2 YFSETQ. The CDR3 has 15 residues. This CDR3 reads CASSLSGKNTGELFF. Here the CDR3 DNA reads TGCGCCAGCAGCTTGAGCGGGAAAAACACCGGGGAGCTGTTTTTT.

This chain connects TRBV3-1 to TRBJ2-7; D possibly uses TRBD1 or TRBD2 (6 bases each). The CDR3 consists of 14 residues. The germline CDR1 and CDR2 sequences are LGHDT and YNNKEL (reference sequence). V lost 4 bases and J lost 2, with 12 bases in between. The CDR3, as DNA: TGTGCCAGCAGCCCGGGGGCCGTTCCCTACGAGCAGTACTTC. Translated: CASSPGAVPYEQYF.

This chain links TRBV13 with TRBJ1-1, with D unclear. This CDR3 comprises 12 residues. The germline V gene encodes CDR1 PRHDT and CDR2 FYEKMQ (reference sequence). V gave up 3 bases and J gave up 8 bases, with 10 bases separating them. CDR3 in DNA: TGTGCCAGCAGCTTTTCCAGGAGGGAAGCTTTCTTT. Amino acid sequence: CASSFSRREAFF. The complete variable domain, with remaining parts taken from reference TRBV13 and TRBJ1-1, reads AAGVIQSPRHLIKEKRETATLKCYPIPRHDTVYWYQQGPGQDPQFLISFYEKMQSDKGSIPDRFSAQQFSDYHSELNMSSLELGDSALYFCASSFSRREAFFGQGTRLTVV.

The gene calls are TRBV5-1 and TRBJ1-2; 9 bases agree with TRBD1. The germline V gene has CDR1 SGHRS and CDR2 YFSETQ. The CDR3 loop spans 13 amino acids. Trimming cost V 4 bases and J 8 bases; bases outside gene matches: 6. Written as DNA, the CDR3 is TGCGCCAGCAGCCCGGGACAGGGAATCGGCTACACCTTC. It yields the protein CASSPGQGIGYTF. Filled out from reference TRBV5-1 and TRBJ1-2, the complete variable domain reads KAGVTQTPRYLIKTRGQQVTLSCSPISGHRSVSWYQQTPGQGLQFLFEYFSETQRNKGNFPGRFSGRQFSNSRSEMNVSTLELGDSALYLCASSPGQGIGYTFGSGTRLTVV.

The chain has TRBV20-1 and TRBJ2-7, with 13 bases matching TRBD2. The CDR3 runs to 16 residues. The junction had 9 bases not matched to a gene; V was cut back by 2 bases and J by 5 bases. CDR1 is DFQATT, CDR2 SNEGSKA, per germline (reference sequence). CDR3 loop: CSARSRTSGRADEQYF. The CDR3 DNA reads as TGCAGTGCTAGATCAAGGACTAGCGGGAGAGCCGACGAGCAGTACTTC.

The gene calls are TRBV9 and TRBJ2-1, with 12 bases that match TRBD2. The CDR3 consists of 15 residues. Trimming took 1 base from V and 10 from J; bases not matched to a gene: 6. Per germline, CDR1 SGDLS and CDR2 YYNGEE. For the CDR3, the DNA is TGTGCCAGCAGCGTATTGGCGGGGACTAGCGGGGAGCAGTTCTTC. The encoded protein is CASSVLAGTSGEQFF. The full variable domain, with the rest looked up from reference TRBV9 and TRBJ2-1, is DSGVTQTPKHLITATGQRVTLRCSPRSGDLSVYWYQQSLDQGLQFLIQYYNGEERAKGNILERFSAQQFPDLHSELNLSSLELGDSALYFCASSVLAGTSGEQFFGPGTRLTVL.

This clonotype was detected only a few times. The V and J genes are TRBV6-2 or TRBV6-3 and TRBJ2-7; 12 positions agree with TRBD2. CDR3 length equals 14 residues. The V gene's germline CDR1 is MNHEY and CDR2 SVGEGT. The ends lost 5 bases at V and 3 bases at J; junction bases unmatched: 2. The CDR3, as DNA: TGTGCCAGCAGTGCTAGCGGGAGGGACTACGAGCAGTACTTC. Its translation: CASSASGRDYEQYF.

Here the CDR3 DNA reads TGTGCCAGCGGGACCGTCAAAGGGCCGGAGACCCAGTACTTC. As protein: CASGTVKGPETQYF. The V call is TRBV11-2, the J call TRBJ2-5; D is tentatively TRBD1 or TRBD2 (5 bases each). Germline-derived CDR1 and CDR2 are SGHAT and FQNNGV. V was pared by 8 bases and J by 5 bases, with 18 bases between. This CDR3 has 14 amino acids.

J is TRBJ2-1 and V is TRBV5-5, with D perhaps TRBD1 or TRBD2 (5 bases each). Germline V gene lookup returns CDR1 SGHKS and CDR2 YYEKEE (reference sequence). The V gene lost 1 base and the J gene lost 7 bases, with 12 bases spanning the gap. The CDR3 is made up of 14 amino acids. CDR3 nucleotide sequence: TGTGCCAGCAGCTTGACCGGGACGAGGAATGAGCAGTTCTTC. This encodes CASSLTGTRNEQFF.

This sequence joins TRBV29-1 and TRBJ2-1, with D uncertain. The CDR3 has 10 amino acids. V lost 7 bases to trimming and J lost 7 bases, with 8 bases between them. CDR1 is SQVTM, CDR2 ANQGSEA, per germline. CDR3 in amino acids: CSASKNEQFF. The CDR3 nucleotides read TGCAGCGCTAGTAAGAATGAGCAGTTCTTC.

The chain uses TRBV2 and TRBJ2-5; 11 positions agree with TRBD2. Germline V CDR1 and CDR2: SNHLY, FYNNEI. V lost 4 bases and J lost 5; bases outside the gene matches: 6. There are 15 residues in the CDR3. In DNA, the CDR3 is TGTGCCAGCAGTGGGAGACTAGCGGGGTTGGAGACCCAGTACTTC. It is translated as CASSGRLAGLETQYF.

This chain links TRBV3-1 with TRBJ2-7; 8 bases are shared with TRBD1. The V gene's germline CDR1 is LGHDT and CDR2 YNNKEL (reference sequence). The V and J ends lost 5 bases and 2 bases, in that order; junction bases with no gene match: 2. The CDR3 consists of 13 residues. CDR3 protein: CASSKDRAYEQYF. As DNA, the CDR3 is TGTGCCAGCAGCAAGGACAGGGCCTACGAGCAGTACTTC.

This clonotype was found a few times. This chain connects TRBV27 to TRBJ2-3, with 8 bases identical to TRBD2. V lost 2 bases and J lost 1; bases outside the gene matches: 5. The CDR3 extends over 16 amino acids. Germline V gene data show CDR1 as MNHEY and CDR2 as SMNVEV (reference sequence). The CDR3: CASSLRTSRGTDTQYF. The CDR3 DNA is TGTGCCAGCAGTTTAAGGACTAGCCGAGGCACAGATACGCAGTATTTT.

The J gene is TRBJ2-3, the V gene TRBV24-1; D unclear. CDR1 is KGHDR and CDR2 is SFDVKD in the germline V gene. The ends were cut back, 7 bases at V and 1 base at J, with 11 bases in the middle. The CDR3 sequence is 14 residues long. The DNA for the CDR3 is TGTGCCACCAGCGAATCCCTAGGCACAGATACGCAGTATTTT. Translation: CATSESLGTDTQYF.

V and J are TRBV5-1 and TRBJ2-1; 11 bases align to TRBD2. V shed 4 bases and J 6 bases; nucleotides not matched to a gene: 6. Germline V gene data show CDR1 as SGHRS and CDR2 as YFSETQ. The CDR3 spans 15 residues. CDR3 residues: CASSLSGRVINEQFF. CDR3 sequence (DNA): TGCGCCAGCAGCCTTAGCGGGAGGGTTATCAATGAGCAGTTCTTC.

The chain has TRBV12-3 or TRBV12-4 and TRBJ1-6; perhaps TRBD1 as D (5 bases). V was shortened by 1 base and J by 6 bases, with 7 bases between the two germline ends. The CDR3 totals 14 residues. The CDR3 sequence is CASSLDGTNSPLHF. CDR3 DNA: TGTGCCAGCAGTTTAGACGGGACTAATTCACCCCTCCACTTT.

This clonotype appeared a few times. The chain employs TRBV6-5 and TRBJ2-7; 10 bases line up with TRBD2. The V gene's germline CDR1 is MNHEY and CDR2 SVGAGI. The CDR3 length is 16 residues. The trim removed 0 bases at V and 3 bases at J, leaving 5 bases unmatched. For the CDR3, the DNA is TGTGCCAGCAGTTACTCGAGGACTAGCGGAAACTACGAGCAGTACTTC. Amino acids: CASSYSRTSGNYEQYF.

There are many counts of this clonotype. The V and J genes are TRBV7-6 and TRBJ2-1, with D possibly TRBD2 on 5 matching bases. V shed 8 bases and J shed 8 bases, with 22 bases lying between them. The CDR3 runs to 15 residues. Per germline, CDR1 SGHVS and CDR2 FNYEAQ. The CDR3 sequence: CASAPEAISLDEQFF. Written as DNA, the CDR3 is TGTGCCAGCGCTCCGGAGGCTATTTCTCTCGATGAGCAGTTCTTC.

The CDR3 nucleotides read TGTGCCAGTAGTATTCTGACAGGTGTTGGGTACGAGCAGTACTTC. It yields the protein CASSILTGVGYEQYF. This rearrangement joins TRBV19 to TRBJ2-7; weak D call: TRBD1 (6 bases). Germline assignment: CDR1 LNHDA and CDR2 SQIVND (reference sequence). The CDR3 has 15 residues. Trimming cost V 3 bases and J 4 bases, with 16 bases left between them.

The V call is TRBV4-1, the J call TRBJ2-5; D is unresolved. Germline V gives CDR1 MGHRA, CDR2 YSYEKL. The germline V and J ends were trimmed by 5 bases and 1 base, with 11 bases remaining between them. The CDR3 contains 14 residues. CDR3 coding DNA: TGCGCCAGCAGCGTTCGACTGGCCCAAGAGACCCAGTACTTC. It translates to CASSVRLAQETQYF.

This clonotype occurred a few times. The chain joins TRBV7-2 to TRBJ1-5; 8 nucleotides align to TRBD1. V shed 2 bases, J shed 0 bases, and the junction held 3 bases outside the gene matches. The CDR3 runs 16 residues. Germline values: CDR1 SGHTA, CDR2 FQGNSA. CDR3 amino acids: CASSLLGQVSNQPQHF. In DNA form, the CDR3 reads TGTGCCAGCAGCTTACTGGGACAGGTTAGCAATCAGCCCCAGCATTTT.

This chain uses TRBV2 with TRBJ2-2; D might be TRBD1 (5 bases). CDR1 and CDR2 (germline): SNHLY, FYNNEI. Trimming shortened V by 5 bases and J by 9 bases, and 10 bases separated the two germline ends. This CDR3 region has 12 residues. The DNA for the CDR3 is TGTGCCAGCAGTCCCCAGGGCTGGGAGCTGTTTTTT. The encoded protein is CASSPQGWELFF.

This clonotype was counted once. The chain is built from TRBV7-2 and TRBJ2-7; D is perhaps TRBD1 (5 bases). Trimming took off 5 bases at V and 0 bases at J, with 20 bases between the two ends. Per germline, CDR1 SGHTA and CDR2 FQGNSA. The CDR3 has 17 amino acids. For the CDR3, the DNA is TGTGCCAGCAGCGACCAGGGATTCGGGTACCCCTCCTACGAGCAGTACTTC. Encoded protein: CASSDQGFGYPSYEQYF. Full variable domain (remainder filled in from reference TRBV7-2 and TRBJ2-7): GAGVSQSPSNKVTEKGKDVELRCDPISGHTALYWYRQSLGQGLEFLIYFQGNSAPDKSGLPSDRFSAERTGGSVSTLTIQRTQQEDSAVYLCASSDQGFGYPSYEQYFGPGTRLTVT.

Here the CDR3 reads CASSFGSSGRATDTQYF. In nucleotides, the CDR3 is TGCGCCAGCAGCTTCGGGAGTAGCGGGAGGGCCACAGATACGCAGTATTTT. V gene TRBV5-1 combines with J gene TRBJ2-3; TRBD2 matches 11 bases. Germline CDR1 and CDR2: SGHRS and YFSETQ. The CDR3 runs 17 residues. Losses at the gene ends were 2 bases for V and 2 bases for J; bases not matched to a gene: 7.

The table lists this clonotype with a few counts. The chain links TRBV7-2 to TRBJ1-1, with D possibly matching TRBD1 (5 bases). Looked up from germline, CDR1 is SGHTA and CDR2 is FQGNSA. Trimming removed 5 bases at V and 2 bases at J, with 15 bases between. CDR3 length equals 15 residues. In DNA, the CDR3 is TGTGCCAGCAGCACCTGGACTAGGGGTAACACTGAAGCTTTCTTT. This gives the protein CASSTWTRGNTEAFF. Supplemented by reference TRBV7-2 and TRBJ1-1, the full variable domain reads GAGVSQSPSNKVTEKGKDVELRCDPISGHTALYWYRQSLGQGLEFLIYFQGNSAPDKSGLPSDRFSAERTGGSVSTLTIQRTQQEDSAVYLCASSTWTRGNTEAFFGQGTRLTVV.